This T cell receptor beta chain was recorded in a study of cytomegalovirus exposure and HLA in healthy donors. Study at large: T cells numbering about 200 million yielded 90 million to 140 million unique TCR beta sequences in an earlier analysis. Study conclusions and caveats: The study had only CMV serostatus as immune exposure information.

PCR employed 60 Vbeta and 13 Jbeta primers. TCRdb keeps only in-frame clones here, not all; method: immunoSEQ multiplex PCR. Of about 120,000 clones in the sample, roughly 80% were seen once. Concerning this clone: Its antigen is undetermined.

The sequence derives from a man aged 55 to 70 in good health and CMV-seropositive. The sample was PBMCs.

As DNA, the CDR3 is TGTGCCAGCAGTTTATCAGGAACTCGGCGGAATCAGCCCCAGCATTTT. The encoded protein is CASSLSGTRRNQPQHF. The chain joins TRBV27 to TRBJ1-5; D remains ambiguous. This CDR3 contains 16 residues. Germline lookup yields CDR1 MNHEY and CDR2 SMNVEV (reference sequence). V shed 0 bases and J shed 4 bases, with 13 bases lying between them.